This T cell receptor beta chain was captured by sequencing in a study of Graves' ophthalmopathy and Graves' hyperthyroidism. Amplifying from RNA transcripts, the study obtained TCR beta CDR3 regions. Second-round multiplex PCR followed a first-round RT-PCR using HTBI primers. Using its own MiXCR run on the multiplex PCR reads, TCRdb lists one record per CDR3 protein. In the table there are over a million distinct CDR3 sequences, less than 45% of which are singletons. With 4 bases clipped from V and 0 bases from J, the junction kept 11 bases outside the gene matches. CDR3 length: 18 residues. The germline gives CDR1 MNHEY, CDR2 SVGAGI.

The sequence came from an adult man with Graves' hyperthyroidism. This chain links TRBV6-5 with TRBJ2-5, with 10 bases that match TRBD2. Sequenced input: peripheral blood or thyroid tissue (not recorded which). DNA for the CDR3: TGTGCCAGCAGTTTTCTGGGTTGGACTAGCGGAGACCAAGAGACCCAGTACTTC. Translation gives CASSFLGWTSGDQETQYF.